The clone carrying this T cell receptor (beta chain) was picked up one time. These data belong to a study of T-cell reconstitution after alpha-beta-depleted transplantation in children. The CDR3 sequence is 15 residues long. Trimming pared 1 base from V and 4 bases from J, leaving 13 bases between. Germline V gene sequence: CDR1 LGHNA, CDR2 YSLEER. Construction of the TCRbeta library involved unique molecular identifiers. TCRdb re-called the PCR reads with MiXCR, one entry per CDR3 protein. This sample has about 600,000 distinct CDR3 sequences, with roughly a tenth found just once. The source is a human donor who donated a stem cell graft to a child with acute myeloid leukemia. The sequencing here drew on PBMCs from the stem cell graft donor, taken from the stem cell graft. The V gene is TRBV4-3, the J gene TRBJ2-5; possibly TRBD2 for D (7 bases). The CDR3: CASSQVGGRGETQYF. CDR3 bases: TGCGCCAGCAGCCAAGTCGGGGGGCGAGGAGAGACCCAGTACTTC.